A selection of T cell receptor beta chains follows, all from one sample in a study of CD8 T cells in Susac syndrome. TCRdb recomputed calls from the immunoSEQ multiplex PCR reads with MiXCR, one row per CDR3 protein. Among more than 85,000 distinct CDR3 sequences listed, roughly 94% were seen once. Sequenced sample: CD4+ T cells from PBMCs. The source of these receptors is a human donor with Susac syndrome. Each CDR3 is given with its conserved first and last residue. A D gene is named only where the DNA matches it firmly. The size field is filled for only some rows; it gives once, few, many or a size class.

J gene,clone size,V gene,D gene,CDR3 protein,CDR3 DNA
TRBJ2-4,-,TRBV3-1,TRBD2,CASSQERGGLAKNIQYF,TGTGCCAGCAGCCAAGAGCGGGGGGGGCTAGCCAAAAACATTCAGTACTTC
TRBJ2-7,-,TRBV20-1,-,CSASQGRNYEQYF,TGCAGTGCTAGTCAGGGGAGGAACTACGAGCAGTACTTC
TRBJ2-6,-,TRBV30,-,CAWTLDLSGANVLTF,TGTGCCTGGACCCTAGACCTCTCTGGGGCCAACGTCCTGACTTTC
TRBJ1-2,once,TRBV6-6,TRBD1,CASSRTGTYGYTF,TGTGCCAGCAGTAGGACAGGGACCTATGGCTACACCTTC
TRBJ2-7,-,TRBV3-1,-,CASSQAGTASYEQYF,TGTGCCAGCAGCCAGGCCGGGACTGCCTCCTACGAGCAGTACTTC
TRBJ1-1,-,TRBV27,-,CASSSSWGTEAFF,TGTGCCAGCAGTTCGTCTTGGGGCACTGAAGCTTTCTTT
TRBJ2-3,-,TRBV7-7,-,CASSLATADTQYF,TGTGCCAGCAGCTTAGCAACGGCTGATACGCAGTATTTT
TRBJ2-5,-,TRBV20-1,TRBD1,CSARTGGRETQYF,TGCAGTGCGAGGACAGGGGGCCGGGAGACCCAGTACTTC
TRBJ1-1,-,TRBV5-6,-,CASTFRGNTEAFF,TGTGCCAGCACCTTCAGGGGAAACACTGAAGCTTTCTTT
TRBJ2-4,-,TRBV2,TRBD1,CASSRTGMENIQYF,TGTGCCAGCAGCCGGACAGGGATGGAAAACATTCAGTACTTC
TRBJ1-2,-,TRBV5-4,-,CASSLAAGDYGYTF,TGTGCCAGCAGCTTGGCCGCAGGGGACTATGGCTACACCTTC
TRBJ2-7,-,TRBV27,TRBD1,CASFPGTATSSSYEQYF,TGTGCCAGCTTTCCCGGGACAGCAACCTCAAGCTCCTACGAGCAGTACTTC
TRBJ1-1,-,TRBV3-1,-,CASQTGNTEAFF,TGTGCCAGCCAGACAGGGAACACTGAAGCTTTCTTT
TRBJ2-7,-,TRBV29-1,TRBD1,CSVAPGTGGSYEQYF,TGCAGCGTTGCCCCCGGGACAGGGGGCTCCTACGAGCAGTACTTC
TRBJ2-6,-,TRBV9,TRBD1,CASTSPRDSVPSGANVLTF,TGTGCCAGCACCTCCCCCCGGGACAGCGTTCCTTCTGGGGCCAACGTCCTGACTTTC
TRBJ1-4,-,TRBV27,TRBD1,CASTGTGQKLFF,TGTGCCAGCACCGGGACAGGGCAGAAACTGTTTTTT
TRBJ2-7,-,TRBV29-1,-,CSVEGVGSYEQYF,TGCAGCGTTGAGGGGGTAGGGTCCTACGAGCAGTACTTC
TRBJ2-7,-,TRBV14,-,CASSQAILGEQYF,TGTGCCAGCAGCCAAGCTATCCTGGGGGAGCAGTACTTC
TRBJ1-6,-,TRBV5-1,TRBD1,CASSLGQGGSSPLHF,TGCGCCAGCAGCTTAGGACAGGGGGGAAGCTCACCCCTCCACTTT
TRBJ1-1,once,TRBV25-1,TRBD1,CASSPQTGGSPEAFF,TGTGCCAGCAGTCCTCAGACAGGGGGCTCCCCTGAAGCTTTCTTT
TRBJ2-7,-,TRBV7-6,TRBD2,CASSLTGTSGGAANPYEQYF,TGTGCCAGCAGCTTAACTGGGACTAGCGGGGGAGCAGCCAACCCCTACGAGCAGTACTTC
TRBJ2-3,-,TRBV28,-,CASSTRGASTDTQYF,TGTGCCAGCAGCACTCGGGGGGCAAGCACAGATACGCAGTATTTT
TRBJ2-1,-,TRBV3-1,-,CASSQQAGPYNEQFF,TGTGCCAGCAGCCAACAAGCGGGCCCATACAATGAGCAGTTCTTC
TRBJ2-7,-,TRBV6-2/TRBV6-3,-,CASRTVTSYEQYF,TGTGCCAGCAGGACAGTTACCTCCTACGAGCAGTACTTC
TRBJ2-3,once,TRBV12-3/TRBV12-4,TRBD2,CASGRADTQYF,TGTGCCAGCGGGAGGGCAGATACGCAGTATTTT
TRBJ1-5,-,TRBV28,-,CASSFGAAWGDQPQHF,TGTGCCAGCAGTTTTGGGGCGGCTTGGGGGGATCAGCCCCAGCATTTT
TRBJ1-5,once,TRBV20-1,-,CSANREGGNQPQHF,TGCAGTGCTAACAGGGAAGGCGGCAATCAGCCCCAGCATTTT
TRBJ2-1,-,TRBV5-1,-,CASGNNEQFF,TGCGCCAGCGGAAACAATGAGCAGTTCTTC